Following are 10 T cell receptor beta chains from one sample sequenced in a study of T cells in Graves' hyperthyroidism and ophthalmopathy. It was RNA transcripts that yielded the amplified TCR beta CDR3 regions. HTBI primers were the set used in a first-round RT-PCR of the TCR CDR3. Each CDR3 protein is one row after TCRdb ran MiXCR on the multiplex PCR reads. This table has 500,000 to 600,000 distinct CDR3 sequences, around 42% appearing once. Sequenced input: peripheral blood or thyroid tissue (not recorded which). The source of these receptors is a woman aged 18-35 years with Graves' hyperthyroidism.

This clonotype was recorded only once. V is TRBV15 and J is TRBJ1-2; tentatively, D is TRBD1 (6 bases). Germline V gene data show CDR1 as LNHNV and CDR2 as YYDKDF (reference sequence). The CDR3 runs to 14 residues. V lost 3 bases and J 5 bases, leaving 13 bases between the germline ends. The CDR3 sequence is CATSSEGQGYGYTF. The CDR3 DNA follows: TGTGCCACCAGCAGTGAAGGTCAGGGGTATGGCTACACCTTC.

There are a few counts of this clonotype. V gene TRBV5-6 combines with J gene TRBJ2-6; a weak D match, TRBD1 (6 bases). The CDR3 is 17 residues long. Trimming shortened V by 0 bases and J by 0 bases, and 10 bases separated the two germline ends. CDR1 and CDR2 from the germline V gene are SGHDT and YYEEEE. CDR3 sequence: CASSLAAGDSGANVLTF. CDR3 bases: TGTGCCAGCAGCTTGGCCGCAGGGGACTCTGGGGCCAACGTCCTGACTTTC.

This clonotype has at least ten counts. This chain joins TRBV7-9 and TRBJ2-7; 8 positions match TRBD2. This CDR3 has 15 residues. Per the germline V gene, CDR1 is SEHNR and CDR2 is FQNEAQ (reference sequence). J gave up 2 bases and V 8 bases, and 11 bases lay outside the gene matches. CDR3 protein: CASATVGGATYEQYF. The CDR3 bases are TGTGCCAGCGCTACAGTCGGGGGGGCCACCTACGAGCAGTACTTC.

Notes on this clonotype: An end of the junction differs from the germline gene, which may be a read error. V is TRBV12-3 or TRBV12-4 and J is TRBJ1-4; 8 bases line up with TRBD1. CDR3 length: 15 amino acids. CDR3 nucleotide sequence: TGTGCCAGCAGTGACAGGGGCGAACGTAATGAAAAGCTGTTTTTT. It specifies CASSDRGERNEKLFF.

This rearrangement joins TRBV2 to TRBJ2-7; 8 nucleotides align to TRBD2. This CDR3 has 16 residues. J gave up 0 bases and V 8 bases, and 12 bases lay outside the gene matches. Germline CDR1 and CDR2: SNHLY and FYNNEI. The DNA of the CDR3 is TGTGCCAGCTCACCACCGACGGGAGGGAGCTCCTACGAGCAGTACTTC. It encodes CASSPPTGGSSYEQYF.

The rearrangement uses TRBV12-3 or TRBV12-4 and TRBJ1-1, with D possibly being TRBD1 (5 bases). V was cut by 6 bases and J by 1 base, with 15 bases left in between. The CDR3 contains 15 residues. The CDR3 nucleotides read TGTGCCAGCAGCATAGATCAGGGATCGAACACTGAAGCTTTCTTT. Translated, it gives CASSIDQGSNTEAFF.

The V and J genes are TRBV10-1 and TRBJ2-1; weak D call: TRBD2 (5 bases). The germline V gene has CDR1 WNHNN and CDR2 SYGVQD (reference sequence). This CDR3 is 15 amino acids long. V dropped 4 bases and J dropped 5 bases, with 15 bases sitting between them. The DNA of the CDR3 is TGCGCCAGCAGTGTGTCCGAGGGTGGCAACAATGAGCAGTTCTTC. It encodes CASSVSEGGNNEQFF.

V and J are TRBV29-1 and TRBJ1-5, with TRBD1 matching over 9 bases. CDR3 length: 14 residues. Germline assignment: CDR1 SQVTM and CDR2 ANQGSEA. With V trimmed by 7 bases and J by 9 bases, 13 bases remained unmatched. The CDR3 reads CSARQGGPLSPQHF. Here the CDR3 DNA reads TGCAGCGCTAGACAGGGGGGGCCACTATCGCCCCAGCATTTT.

The genes are TRBV7-3 and TRBJ2-6; 10 bases agree with TRBD1. Germline V lookup: CDR1 SGHTA, CDR2 FQGTGA. V lost 2 bases, J lost 4 bases, and 8 bases stayed unmatched. The CDR3 has 18 amino acids. Written as DNA, the CDR3 is TGTGCCAGCAGCTTAGCGGGGACAGGGGTGCCGGGGGCCAACGTCCTGACTTTC. It yields the protein CASSLAGTGVPGANVLTF.

This clonotype was counted at least ten times. V is TRBV5-4 and J is TRBJ2-7, with D perhaps TRBD1 or TRBD2 (6 bases each). Trimming stripped 7 bases from V and 6 bases from J, with 32 bases between. The germline CDR1 and CDR2 sequences are SGHNT and YYREEE (reference sequence). The CDR3 sequence is 18 residues long. The CDR3 protein is CASALGAGTPISGVEQYF. CDR3 coding DNA: TGTGCCAGCGCCCTGGGGGCCGGGACTCCAATAAGTGGAGTCGAGCAGTACTTC.